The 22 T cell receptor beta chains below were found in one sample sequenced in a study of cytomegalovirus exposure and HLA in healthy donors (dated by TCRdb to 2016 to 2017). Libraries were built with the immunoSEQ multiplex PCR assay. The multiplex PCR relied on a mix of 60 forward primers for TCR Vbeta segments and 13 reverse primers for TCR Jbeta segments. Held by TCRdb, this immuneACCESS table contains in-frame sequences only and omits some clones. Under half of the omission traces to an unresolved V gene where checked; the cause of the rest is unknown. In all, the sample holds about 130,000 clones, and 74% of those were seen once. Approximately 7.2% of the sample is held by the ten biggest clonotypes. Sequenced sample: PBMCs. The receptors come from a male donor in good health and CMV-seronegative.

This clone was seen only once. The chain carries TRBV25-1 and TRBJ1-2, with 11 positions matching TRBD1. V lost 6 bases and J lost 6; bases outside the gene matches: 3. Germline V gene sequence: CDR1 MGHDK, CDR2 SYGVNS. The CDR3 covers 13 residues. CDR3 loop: CASSEDRGHGYTF. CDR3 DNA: TGTGCCAGCAGCGAGGACAGGGGGCATGGCTACACCTTC.

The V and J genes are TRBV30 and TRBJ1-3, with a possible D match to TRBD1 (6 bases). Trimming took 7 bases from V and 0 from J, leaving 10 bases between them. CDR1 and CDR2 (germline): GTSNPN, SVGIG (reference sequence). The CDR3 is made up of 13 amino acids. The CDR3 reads CAFRGDSGNTIYF. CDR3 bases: TGTGCCTTCAGGGGTGACTCTGGAAACACCATATATTTT.

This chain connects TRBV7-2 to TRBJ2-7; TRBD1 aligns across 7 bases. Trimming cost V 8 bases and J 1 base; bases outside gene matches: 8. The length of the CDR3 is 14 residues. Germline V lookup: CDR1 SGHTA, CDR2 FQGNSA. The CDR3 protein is CASDPTGNSYEQYF. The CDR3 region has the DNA TGTGCCAGCGATCCGACAGGGAATTCCTACGAGCAGTACTTC.

CDR3 sequence: CASTSSGRGETQYF. CDR3 nucleotide sequence: TGTGCCAGCACCTCTAGCGGGAGGGGTGAGACCCAGTACTTC. The rearrangement joins TRBV6-6 to TRBJ2-5; TRBD2 aligns across 12 bases. The germline V gene has CDR1 MNHNY and CDR2 SVGAGI (reference sequence). The length of the CDR3 is 14 residues. With V trimmed by 7 bases and J by 5 bases, 5 bases remained unmatched.

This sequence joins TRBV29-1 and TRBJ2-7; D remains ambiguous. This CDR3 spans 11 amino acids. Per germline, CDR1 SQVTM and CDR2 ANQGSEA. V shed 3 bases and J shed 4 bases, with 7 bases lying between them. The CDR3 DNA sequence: TGCAGCGTTGAGGAGCTATACGAGCAGTACTTC. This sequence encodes CSVEELYEQYF.

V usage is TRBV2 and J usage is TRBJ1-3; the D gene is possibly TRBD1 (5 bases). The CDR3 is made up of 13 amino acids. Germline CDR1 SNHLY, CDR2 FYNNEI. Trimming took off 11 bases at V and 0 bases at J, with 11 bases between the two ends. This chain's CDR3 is CAWRQSSGNTIYF. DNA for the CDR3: TGTGCCTGGCGACAGAGCTCTGGAAACACCATATATTTT.

CDR3 in DNA: TGTGCCAGCAGCGGGACAGGGCGCTACGAGCAGTACTTC. This translates into CASSGTGRYEQYF. This chain joins TRBV7-6 and TRBJ2-7, with TRBD1 matching over 9 bases. The CDR3 spans 13 residues. With V trimmed by 5 bases and J by 3 bases, 2 bases remained unmatched. The germline gives CDR1 SGHVS, CDR2 FNYEAQ.

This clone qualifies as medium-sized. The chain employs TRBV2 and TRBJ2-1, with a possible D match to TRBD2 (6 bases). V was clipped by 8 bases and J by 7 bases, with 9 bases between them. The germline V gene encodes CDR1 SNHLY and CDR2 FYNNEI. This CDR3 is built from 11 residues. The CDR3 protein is CASGGMNEQFF. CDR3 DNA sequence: TGTGCCAGCGGAGGGATGAATGAGCAGTTCTTC. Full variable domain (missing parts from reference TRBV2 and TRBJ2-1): EPEVTQTPSHQVTQMGQEVILRCVPISNHLYFYWYRQILGQKVEFLVSFYNNEISEKSEIFDDQFSVERPDGSNFTLKIRSTKLEDSAMYFCASGGMNEQFFGPGTRLTVL.

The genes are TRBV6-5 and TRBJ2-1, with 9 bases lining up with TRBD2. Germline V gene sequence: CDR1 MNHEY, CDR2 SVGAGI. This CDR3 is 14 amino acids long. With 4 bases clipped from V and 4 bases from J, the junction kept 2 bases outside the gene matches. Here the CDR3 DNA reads TGTGCCAGCAGTTCCGGACTAGCGTACAATGAGCAGTTCTTC. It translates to CASSSGLAYNEQFF.

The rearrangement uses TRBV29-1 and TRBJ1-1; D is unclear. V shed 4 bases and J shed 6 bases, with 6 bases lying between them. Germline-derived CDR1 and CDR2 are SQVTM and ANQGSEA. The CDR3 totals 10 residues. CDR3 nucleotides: TGCAGCGTTGGCGCATCTGAAGCTTTCTTT. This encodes CSVGASEAFF.

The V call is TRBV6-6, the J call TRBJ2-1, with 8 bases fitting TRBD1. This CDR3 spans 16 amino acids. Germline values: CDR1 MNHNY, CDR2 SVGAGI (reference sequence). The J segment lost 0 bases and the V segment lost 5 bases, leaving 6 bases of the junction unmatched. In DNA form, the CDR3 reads TGTGCCAGCAGTCCAGACAGGGGCCACTCCTACAATGAGCAGTTCTTC. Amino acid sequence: CASSPDRGHSYNEQFF.

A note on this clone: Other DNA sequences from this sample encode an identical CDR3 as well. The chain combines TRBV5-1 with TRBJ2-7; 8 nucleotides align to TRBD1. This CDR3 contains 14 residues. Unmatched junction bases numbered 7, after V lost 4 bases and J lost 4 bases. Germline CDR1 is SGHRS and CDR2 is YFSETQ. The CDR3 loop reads CASSPGTGGYEQYF. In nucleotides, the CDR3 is TGCGCCAGCAGCCCCGGGACAGGAGGTTACGAGCAGTACTTC.

DNA for the CDR3: TGTGCCAGCAGCTCCAGACTAGCGGGAGGGCCCGGGGATAAAAATACGCAGTATTTT. As protein: CASSSRLAGGPGDKNTQYF. The chain has TRBV13 and TRBJ2-3; TRBD2 agrees at 14 bases. The CDR3 loop spans 19 amino acids. Looked up from germline, CDR1 is PRHDT and CDR2 is FYEKMQ (reference sequence). V gave up 4 bases and J gave up 7 bases; unmatched junction bases: 16.

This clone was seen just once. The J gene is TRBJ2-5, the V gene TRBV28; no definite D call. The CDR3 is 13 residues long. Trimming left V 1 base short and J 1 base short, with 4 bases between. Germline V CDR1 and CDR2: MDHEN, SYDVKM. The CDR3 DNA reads TGTGCCAGCAGTTTATCCTTCCAAGAGACCCAGTACTTC. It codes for CASSLSFQETQYF.

The CDR3 loop is CAWKGGVRRDSPLHF. Here the CDR3 DNA reads TGTGCCTGGAAGGGGGGGGTCAGGAGGGATTCACCCCTCCACTTT. The chain recombines TRBV30 with TRBJ1-6; TRBD1 might be the D (6 bases). Germline loops: CDR1 GTSNPN, CDR2 SVGIG (reference sequence). This CDR3 comprises 15 residues. Trimming stripped 4 bases from V and 8 bases from J, with 18 bases between.

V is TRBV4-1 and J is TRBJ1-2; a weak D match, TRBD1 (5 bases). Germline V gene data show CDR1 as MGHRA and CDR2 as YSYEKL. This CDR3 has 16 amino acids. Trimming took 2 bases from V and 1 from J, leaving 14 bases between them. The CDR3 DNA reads TGCGCCAGCAGCCAACCGGGAGGTAGGGGTAACTATGGCTACACCTTC. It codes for CASSQPGGRGNYGYTF.

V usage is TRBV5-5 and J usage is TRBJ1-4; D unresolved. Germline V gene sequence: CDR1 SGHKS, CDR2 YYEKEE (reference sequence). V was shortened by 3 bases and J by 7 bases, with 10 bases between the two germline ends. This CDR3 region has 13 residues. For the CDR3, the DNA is TGTGCCAGCAGCTGGGCCGGGAGTGAAAAACTGTTTTTT. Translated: CASSWAGSEKLFF.

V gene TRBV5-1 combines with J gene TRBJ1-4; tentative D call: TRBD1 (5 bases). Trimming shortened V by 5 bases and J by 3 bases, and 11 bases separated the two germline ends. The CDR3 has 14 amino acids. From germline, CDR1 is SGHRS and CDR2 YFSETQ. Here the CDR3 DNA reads TGCGCCAGCAGTATCACAGGCGCTAATGAAAAACTGTTTTTT. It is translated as CASSITGANEKLFF.

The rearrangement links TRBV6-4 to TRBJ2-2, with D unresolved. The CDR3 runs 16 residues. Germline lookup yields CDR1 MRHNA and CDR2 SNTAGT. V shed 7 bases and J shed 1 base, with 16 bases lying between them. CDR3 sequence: CASTPFAAKNTGELFF. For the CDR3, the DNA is TGTGCCAGCACGCCATTTGCGGCCAAGAACACCGGGGAGCTGTTTTTT.

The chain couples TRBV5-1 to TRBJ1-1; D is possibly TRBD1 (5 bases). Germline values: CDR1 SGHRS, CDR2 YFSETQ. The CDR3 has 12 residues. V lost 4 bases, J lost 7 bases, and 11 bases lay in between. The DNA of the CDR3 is TGCGCCAGCAGCCCCCAAGACAGTGAAGCTTTCTTT. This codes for CASSPQDSEAFF.

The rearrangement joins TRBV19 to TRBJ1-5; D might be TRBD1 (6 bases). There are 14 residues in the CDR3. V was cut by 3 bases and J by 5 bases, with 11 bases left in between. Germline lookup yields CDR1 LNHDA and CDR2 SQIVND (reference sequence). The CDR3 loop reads CASSIRAGDQPQHF. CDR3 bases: TGTGCCAGTAGTATTCGGGCAGGGGATCAGCCCCAGCATTTT. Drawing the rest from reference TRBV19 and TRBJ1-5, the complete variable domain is DGGITQSPKYLFRKEGQNVTLSCEQNLNHDAMYWYRQDPGQGLRLIYYSQIVNDFQKGDIAEGYSVSREKKESFPLTVTSAQKNPTAFYLCASSIRAGDQPQHFGDGTRLSIL.

Here the CDR3 reads CASKGRGLPGELFF. Written as DNA, the CDR3 is TGTGCCAGCAAGGGCAGGGGGCTTCCCGGGGAGCTGTTTTTT. The chain has TRBV27 and TRBJ2-2; 8 bases agree with TRBD1. CDR1 is MNHEY, CDR2 SMNVEV, per germline (reference sequence). With 7 bases clipped from V and 6 bases from J, the junction kept 7 bases outside the gene matches. CDR3 length: 14 residues.